Described below is a single T cell receptor beta chain sequence and its context. This sample was included in a study of blood T cell repertoires in COVID-19. Turning to the study itself: In each case, the material was cDNA or gDNA derived from T cells, B-cell-depleted T cells, or PBMCs.

How the authors handled the data: Amplifying reference gene primers gave estimates of nucleated cell counts. The repertoire was sequenced with immunoSEQ multiplex PCR; TCRdb's copy has only in-frame clones and lacks some. That table gives V, J and clone size, and the DNA gave D and trimming. The profile shows more than 200,000 clones, roughly 90% of them singletons. V lost 1 base and J lost 7, with 8 bases in between. The CDR3 is 12 residues long. Germline lookup yields CDR1 SEHNR and CDR2 FQNEAQ (reference sequence). The sequence came from a human donor in a cohort sampled during active COVID-19. The chain is built from TRBV7-9 and TRBJ2-7; D possibly corresponds to TRBD2 (5 bases). Sequencing used peripheral blood. CDR3 nucleotides: TGTGCCAGCAGCTTAGGCCCGGGGGAGCAGTACTTC. Its protein product is CASSLGPGEQYF.